Sequencing of this T cell receptor beta chain was carried out in a study of shared clonotypes between healthy human individuals. General study results and limits: There were few donors, and this limited the genetic and exposure-history diversity represented.

This clone showed up just once. Its antigen is unknown. Measured with immunoSEQ multiplex PCR; TCRdb has only the in-frame clones, and not every one. Seen here are some 1.5 million clones, approximately 98% observed once, and the top ten hold 0.4% to 0.55%. The V gene's germline CDR1 is MGHRA and CDR2 YSYEKL. There are 17 residues in the CDR3. V was shortened by 1 base and J by 3 bases, with 19 bases between the two germline ends. Sample: naive CD4+ T cells sorted from blood. Subset meaning: CD45RA+ positively selected. The receptor was isolated from a man aged 30-40 years in good health. This sequence joins TRBV4-1 and TRBJ2-7; a possible D gene is TRBD2 (7 bases). In DNA form, the CDR3 reads TGCGCCAGCAGCCAAGCCCCCGTGGGGGGGCTTAGCTACGAGCAGTACTTC. This encodes CASSQAPVGGLSYEQYF.